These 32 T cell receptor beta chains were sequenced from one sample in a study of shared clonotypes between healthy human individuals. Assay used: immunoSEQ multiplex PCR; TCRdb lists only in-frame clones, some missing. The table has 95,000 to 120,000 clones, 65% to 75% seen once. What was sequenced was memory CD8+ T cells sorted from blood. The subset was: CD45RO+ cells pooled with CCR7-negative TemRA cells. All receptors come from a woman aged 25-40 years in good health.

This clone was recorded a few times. CDR3 bases: TGTGCCAGCAGCCCTACGGACTCCTCCTACGAGCAGTACTTC. Translation: CASSPTDSSYEQYF. The rearrangement links TRBV7-9 to TRBJ2-7, with a possible D match to TRBD2 (5 bases). The CDR3 has 14 residues. Germline CDR1 SEHNR, CDR2 FQNEAQ (reference sequence). V lost 5 bases and J lost 0, with 11 bases in between. The full variable domain, rest sourced from reference TRBV7-9 and TRBJ2-7, is DTGVSQNPRHKITKRGQNVTFRCDPISEHNRLYWYRQTLGQGPEFLTYFQNEAQLEKSRLLSDRFSAERPKGSFSTLEIQRTEQGDSAMYLCASSPTDSSYEQYFGPGTRLTVT.

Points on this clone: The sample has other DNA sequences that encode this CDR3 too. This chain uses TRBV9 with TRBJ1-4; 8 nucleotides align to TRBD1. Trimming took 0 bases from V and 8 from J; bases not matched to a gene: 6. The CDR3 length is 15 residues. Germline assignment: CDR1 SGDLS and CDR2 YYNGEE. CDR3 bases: TGTGCCAGCAGCGTAGCTGGGACAGGTGTGGAAAAACTGTTTTTT. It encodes CASSVAGTGVEKLFF.

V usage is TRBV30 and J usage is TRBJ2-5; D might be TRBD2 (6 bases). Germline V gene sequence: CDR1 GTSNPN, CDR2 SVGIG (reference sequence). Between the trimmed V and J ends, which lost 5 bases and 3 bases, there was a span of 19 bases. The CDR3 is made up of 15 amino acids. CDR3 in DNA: TGTGCCTGGCGGGGAAGGGACTTGTATAAAGAGACCCAGTACTTC. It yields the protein CAWRGRDLYKETQYF.

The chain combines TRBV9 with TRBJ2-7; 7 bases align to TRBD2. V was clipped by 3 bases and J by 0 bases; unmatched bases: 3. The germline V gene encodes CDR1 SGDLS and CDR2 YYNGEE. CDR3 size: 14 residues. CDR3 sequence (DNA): TGTGCCAGCAGCGAGGGCGGGGGCTCCTACGAGCAGTACTTC. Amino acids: CASSEGGGSYEQYF.

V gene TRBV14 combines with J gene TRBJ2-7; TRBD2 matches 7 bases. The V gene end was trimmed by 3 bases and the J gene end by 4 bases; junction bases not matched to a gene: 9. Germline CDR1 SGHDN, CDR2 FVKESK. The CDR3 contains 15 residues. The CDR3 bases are TGTGCCAGCAGCCACTGGGAGCGGGGTTGGTACGAGCAGTACTTC. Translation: CASSHWERGWYEQYF. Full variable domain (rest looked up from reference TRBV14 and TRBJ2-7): EAGVTQFPSHSVIEKGQTVTLRCDPISGHDNLYWYRRVMGKEIKFLLHFVKESKQDESGMPNNRFLAERTGGTYSTLKVQPAELEDSGVYFCASSHWERGWYEQYFGPGTRLTVT.

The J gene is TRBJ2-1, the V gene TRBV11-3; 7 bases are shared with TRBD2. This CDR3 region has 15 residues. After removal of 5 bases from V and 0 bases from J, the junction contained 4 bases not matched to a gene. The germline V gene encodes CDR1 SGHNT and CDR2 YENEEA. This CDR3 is CASSPQRDSYNEQFF. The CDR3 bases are TGTGCCAGCAGCCCTCAGCGGGACTCCTACAATGAGCAGTTCTTC.

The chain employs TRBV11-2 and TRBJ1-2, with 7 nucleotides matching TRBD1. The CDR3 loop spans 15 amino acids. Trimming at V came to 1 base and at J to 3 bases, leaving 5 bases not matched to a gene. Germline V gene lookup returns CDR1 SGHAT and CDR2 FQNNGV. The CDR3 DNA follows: TGTGCCAGCAGCTTAGTTACAGGGGCCTACTATGGCTACACCTTC. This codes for CASSLVTGAYYGYTF.

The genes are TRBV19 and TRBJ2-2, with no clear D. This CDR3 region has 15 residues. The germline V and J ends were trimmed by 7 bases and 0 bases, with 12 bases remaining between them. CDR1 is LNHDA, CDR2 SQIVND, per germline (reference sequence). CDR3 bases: TGTGCCAGTAAGAGAGACCCTACGAACACCGGGGAGCTGTTTTTT. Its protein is CASKRDPTNTGELFF. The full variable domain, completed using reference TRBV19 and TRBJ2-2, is DGGITQSPKYLFRKEGQNVTLSCEQNLNHDAMYWYRQDPGQGLRLIYYSQIVNDFQKGDIAEGYSVSREKKESFPLTVTSAQKNPTAFYLCASKRDPTNTGELFFGEGSRLTVL.

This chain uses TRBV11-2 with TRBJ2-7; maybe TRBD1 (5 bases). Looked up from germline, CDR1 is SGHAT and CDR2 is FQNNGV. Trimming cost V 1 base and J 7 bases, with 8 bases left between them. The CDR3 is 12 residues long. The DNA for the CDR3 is TGTGCCAGCAGCTTAGTAGGGGTGGAGCAGTACTTC. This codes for CASSLVGVEQYF.

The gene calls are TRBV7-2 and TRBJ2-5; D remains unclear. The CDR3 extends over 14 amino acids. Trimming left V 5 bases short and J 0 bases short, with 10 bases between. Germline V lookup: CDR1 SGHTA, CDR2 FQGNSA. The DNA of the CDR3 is TGTGCCAGCAGCCGCCGTCCGTACCAAGAGACCCAGTACTTC. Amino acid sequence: CASSRRPYQETQYF. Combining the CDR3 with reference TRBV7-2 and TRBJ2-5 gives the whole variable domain GAGVSQSPSNKVTEKGKDVELRCDPISGHTALYWYRQSLGQGLEFLIYFQGNSAPDKSGLPSDRFSAERTGGSVSTLTIQRTQQEDSAVYLCASSRRPYQETQYFGPGTRLLVL.

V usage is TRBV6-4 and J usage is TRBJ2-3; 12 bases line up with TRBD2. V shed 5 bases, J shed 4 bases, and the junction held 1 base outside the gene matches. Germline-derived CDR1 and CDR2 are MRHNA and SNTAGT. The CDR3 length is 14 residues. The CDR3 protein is CASSRLAGADTQYF. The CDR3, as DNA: TGTGCCAGCAGTCGACTAGCGGGGGCAGATACGCAGTATTTT.

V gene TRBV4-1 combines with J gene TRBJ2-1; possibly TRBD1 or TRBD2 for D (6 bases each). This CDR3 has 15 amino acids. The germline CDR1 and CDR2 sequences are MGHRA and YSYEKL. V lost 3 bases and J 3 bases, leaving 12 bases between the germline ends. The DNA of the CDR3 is TGCGCCAGCAGCCAGGGGGAGGACAGCTACAATGAGCAGTTCTTC. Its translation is CASSQGEDSYNEQFF.

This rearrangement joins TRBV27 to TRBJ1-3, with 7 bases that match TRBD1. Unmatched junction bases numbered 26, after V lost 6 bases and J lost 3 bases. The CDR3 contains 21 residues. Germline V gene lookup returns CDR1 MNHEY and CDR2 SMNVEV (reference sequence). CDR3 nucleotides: TGTGCCAGCAGGCTTACCCGGCAGCGAACAGGGGCAGGCTTCTTTGGAAACACCATATATTTT. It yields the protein CASRLTRQRTGAGFFGNTIYF.

The CDR3 is CASSLTGRGEETQYF. The CDR3 DNA follows: TGTGCCAGCAGCCTGACAGGGCGGGGGGAAGAGACCCAGTACTTC. The chain is built from TRBV7-9 and TRBJ2-5; weak D call: TRBD2 (8 bases). V was pared by 5 bases and J by 3 bases, with 16 bases between. The CDR3 loop spans 15 amino acids. Germline values: CDR1 SEHNR, CDR2 FQNEAQ (reference sequence).

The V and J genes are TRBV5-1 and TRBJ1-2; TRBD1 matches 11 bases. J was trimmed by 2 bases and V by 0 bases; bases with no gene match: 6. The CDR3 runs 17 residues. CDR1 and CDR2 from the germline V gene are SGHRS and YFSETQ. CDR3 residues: CASSLGDGTGGNYGYTF. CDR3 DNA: TGCGCCAGCAGCTTGGGTGACGGGACAGGGGGAAACTATGGCTACACCTTC.

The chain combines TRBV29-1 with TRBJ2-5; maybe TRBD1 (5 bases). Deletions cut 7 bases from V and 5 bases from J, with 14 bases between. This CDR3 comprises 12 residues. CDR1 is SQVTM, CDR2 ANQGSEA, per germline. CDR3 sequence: CSDQGPSETQYF. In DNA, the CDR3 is TGCAGCGATCAGGGCCCTTCGGAGACCCAGTACTTC.

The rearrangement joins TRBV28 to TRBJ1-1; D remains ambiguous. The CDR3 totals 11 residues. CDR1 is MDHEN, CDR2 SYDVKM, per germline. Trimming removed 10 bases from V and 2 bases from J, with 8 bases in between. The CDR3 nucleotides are TGTGCCATCCACGATAACACTGAAGCTTTCTTT. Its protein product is CAIHDNTEAFF.

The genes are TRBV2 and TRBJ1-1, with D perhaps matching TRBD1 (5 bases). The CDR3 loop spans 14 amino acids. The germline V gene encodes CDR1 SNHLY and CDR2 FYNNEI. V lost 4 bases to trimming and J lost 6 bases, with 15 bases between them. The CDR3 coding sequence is TGTGCCAGCAGTGTGGGGAGAGGGGTCTCTGAAGCTTTCTTT. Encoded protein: CASSVGRGVSEAFF.

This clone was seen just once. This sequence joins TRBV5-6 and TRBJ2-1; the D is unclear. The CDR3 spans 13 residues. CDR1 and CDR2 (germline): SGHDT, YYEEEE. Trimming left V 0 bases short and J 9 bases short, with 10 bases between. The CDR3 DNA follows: TGTGCCAGCAGCTTGGCTACCGCGAGTGAGCAGTTCTTC. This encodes CASSLATASEQFF.

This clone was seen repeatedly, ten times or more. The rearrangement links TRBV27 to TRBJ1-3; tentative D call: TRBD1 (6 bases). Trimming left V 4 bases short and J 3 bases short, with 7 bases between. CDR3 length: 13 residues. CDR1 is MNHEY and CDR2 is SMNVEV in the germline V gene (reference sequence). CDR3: CASSWDNGNTIYF. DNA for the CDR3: TGTGCCAGCAGTTGGGACAATGGAAACACCATATATTTT.

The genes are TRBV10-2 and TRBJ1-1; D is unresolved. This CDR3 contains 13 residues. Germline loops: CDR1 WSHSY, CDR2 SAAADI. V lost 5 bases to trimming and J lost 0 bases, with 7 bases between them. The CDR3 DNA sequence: TGCGCCAGCAGTCAGGATTTGAACACTGAAGCTTTCTTT. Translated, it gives CASSQDLNTEAFF.

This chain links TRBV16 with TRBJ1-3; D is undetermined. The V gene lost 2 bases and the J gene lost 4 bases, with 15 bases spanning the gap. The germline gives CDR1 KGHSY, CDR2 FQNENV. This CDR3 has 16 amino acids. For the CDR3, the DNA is TGTGCCAGCAGCCAAGGAGGGATCGGAGCCGGAAACACCATATATTTT. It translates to CASSQGGIGAGNTIYF.

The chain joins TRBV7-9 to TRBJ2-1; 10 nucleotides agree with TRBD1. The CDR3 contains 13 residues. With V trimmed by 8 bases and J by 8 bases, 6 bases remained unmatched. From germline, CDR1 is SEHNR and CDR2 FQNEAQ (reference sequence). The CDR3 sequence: CASPGQGKDEQFF. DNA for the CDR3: TGTGCCAGCCCGGGACAGGGGAAGGATGAGCAGTTCTTC.

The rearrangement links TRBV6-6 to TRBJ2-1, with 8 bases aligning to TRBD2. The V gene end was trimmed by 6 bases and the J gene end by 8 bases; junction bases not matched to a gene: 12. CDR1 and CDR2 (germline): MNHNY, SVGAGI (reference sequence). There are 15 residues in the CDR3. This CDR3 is CASSYTSGGSDEQFF. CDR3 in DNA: TGTGCCAGCAGCTATACTAGCGGAGGTAGCGATGAGCAGTTCTTC.

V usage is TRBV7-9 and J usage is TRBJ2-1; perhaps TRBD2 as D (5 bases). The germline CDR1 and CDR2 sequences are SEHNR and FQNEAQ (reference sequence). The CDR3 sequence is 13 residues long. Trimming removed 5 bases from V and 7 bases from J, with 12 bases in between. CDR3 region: CASSHTSGNEQFF. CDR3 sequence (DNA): TGTGCCAGCAGCCACACGTCGGGGAATGAGCAGTTCTTC.

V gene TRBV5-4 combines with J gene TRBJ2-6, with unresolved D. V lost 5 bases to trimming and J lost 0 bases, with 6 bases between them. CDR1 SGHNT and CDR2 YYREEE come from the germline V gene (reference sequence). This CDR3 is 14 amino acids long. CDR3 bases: TGTGCCAGCAGTCTTGACTCTGGGGCCAACGTCCTGACTTTC. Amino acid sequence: CASSLDSGANVLTF.

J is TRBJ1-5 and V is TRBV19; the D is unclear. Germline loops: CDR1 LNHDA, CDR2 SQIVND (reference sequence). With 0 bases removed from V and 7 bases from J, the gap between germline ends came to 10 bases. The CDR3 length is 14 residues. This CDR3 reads CASSIDQERQPQHF. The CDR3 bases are TGTGCCAGTAGTATAGATCAGGAACGGCAGCCCCAGCATTTT.

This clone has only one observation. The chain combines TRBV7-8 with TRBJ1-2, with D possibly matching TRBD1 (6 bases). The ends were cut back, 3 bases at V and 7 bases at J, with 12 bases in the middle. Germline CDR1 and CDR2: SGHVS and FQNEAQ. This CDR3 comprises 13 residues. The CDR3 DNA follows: TGTGCCAGCAGCTTTGGGGGGCAATTTGGCTACACCTTC. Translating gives CASSFGGQFGYTF.

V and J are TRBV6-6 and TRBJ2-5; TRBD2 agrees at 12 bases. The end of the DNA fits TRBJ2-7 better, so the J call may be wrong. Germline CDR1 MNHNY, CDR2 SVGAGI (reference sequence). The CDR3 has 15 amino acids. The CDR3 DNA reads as TGTGCCAGCAGTTACCTAGCGGGAGGGAAGTACGAGCAGTACTTC. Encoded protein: CASSYLAGGKYEQYF.

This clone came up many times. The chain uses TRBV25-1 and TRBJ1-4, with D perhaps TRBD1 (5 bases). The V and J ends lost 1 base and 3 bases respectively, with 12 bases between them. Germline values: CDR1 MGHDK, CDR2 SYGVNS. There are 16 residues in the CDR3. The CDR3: CASSESATVPNEKLFF. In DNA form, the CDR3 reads TGTGCCAGCAGTGAATCTGCGACAGTACCTAATGAAAAACTGTTTTTT.

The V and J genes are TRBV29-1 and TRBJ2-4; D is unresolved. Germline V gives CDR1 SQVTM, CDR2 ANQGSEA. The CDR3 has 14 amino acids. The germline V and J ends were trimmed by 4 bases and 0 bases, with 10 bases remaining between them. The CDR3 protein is CSVVLPLAKNIQYF. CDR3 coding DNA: TGCAGCGTTGTTCTGCCCTTAGCCAAAAACATTCAGTACTTC.

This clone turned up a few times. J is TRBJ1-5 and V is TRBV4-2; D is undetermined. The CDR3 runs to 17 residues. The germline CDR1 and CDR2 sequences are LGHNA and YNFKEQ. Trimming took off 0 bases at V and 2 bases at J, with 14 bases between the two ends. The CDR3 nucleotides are TGTGCCAGCAGCCAAGATGATATCGCGGAACGCAATCAGCCCCAGCATTTT. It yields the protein CASSQDDIAERNQPQHF.